This T cell receptor beta chain was observed in a study of PD-L1 blockade in urothelial cancer. Study information: The analyses of blood took place 3 weeks (second dose) and 6 weeks after treatment start.

Between the trimmed V and J ends, which lost 4 bases and 3 bases, there was a span of 7 bases. The CDR3 sequence is 13 residues long. CDR1 is MNHEY, CDR2 SVGAGI, per germline. This table comes from immunoSEQ multiplex PCR, and its TCRdb copy is limited to in-frame clones, with some not included. This sample carries around 35,000 clones, 70% to 85% of them seen once, and the ten largest clones take more than 15%. Sequenced here: PBMCs, sampled around atezolizumab (anti-PD-L1) treatment. The V and J genes are TRBV6-5 and TRBJ1-5; a weak D match, TRBD1 (5 bases). This receptor was obtained from a man aged 55-75 years with urothelial cancer. The DNA for the CDR3 is TGTGCCAGCAGTTGGGACTTCAATCAGCCCCAGCATTTT. Its translation is CASSWDFNQPQHF.